Shown below are 8 T cell receptor delta chains from a single sample sequenced in a study of gamma-delta T cells after stem cell transplantation. TCRdb ran CATT on the RT-PCR reads. The repertoire holds roughly 14,000 delta-chain clones, with roughly 9.1% as singletons. Sequenced sample: gamma-delta T cells. The source is a human donor. It is not recorded whose cells these are; they may come from a transplant donor.

A few counts support this clone. The amino acid sequence in TCRdb belongs to a much larger clone and departs from this DNA's translation at residue 14, likely a sequencing read error; the sequence shown is translated from the DNA. The rearrangement uses TRDV2 and TRDJ1, with a tentative D call TRDD3 (6 bases). V dropped 1 base and J dropped 3 bases, with 26 bases sitting between them. The CDR3 contains 19 residues. CDR1 and CDR2 (germline): GEAIGNYY, EKD. The CDR3 region has the DNA TGTGCCTGTGACACAATTACGATAGGGGATGTTCCGGGGGCCGATAAACTCATCTTT. It specifies CACDTITIGDVPGADKLIF.

This clone was seen a handful of times. TCRdb attributes to this sequence the protein of a much larger clone, which differs from the DNA translation at residue 4; a read error is likely, and the protein displayed is translated from the DNA. The chain is built from TRDV2 and TRDJ1; D gene unclear. The germline V gene has CDR1 GEAIGNYY and CDR2 EKD. CDR3 length: 16 amino acids. V lost 4 bases to trimming and J lost 0 bases, with 17 bases between them. CDR3 protein: CACETAGPPYTDKLIF. CDR3 DNA sequence: TGTGCCTGTGAGACCGCGGGCCCCCCGTACACCGATAAACTCATCTTT.

This clone was picked up many times. The protein in TCRdb stems from a much larger clone and differs at residue 8 from this DNA's translation, likely a read error; here the protein is translated from the DNA. The chain recombines TRDV2 with TRDJ1, with D unresolved. The V end was cut by 0 bases, the J end by 0 bases, with 10 bases between. Germline-derived CDR1 and CDR2 are GEAIGNYY and EKD. This CDR3 comprises 15 residues. CDR3 amino acids: CACDTVGRYTDKLIF. The CDR3 DNA sequence: TGTGCCTGTGACACCGTGGGCCGCTACACCGATAAACTCATCTTT.

Many counts were recorded for this clone. The chain recombines TRDV2 with TRDJ1; D is ambiguous. The ends were cut back, 0 bases at V and 6 bases at J, with 19 bases in the middle. Per germline, CDR1 GEAIGNYY and CDR2 EKD. The length of the CDR3 is 16 residues. Here the CDR3 reads CACDTVQTPNAYKLIF. The DNA for the CDR3 is TGTGCCTGTGACACCGTACAAACCCCCAACGCCTATAAACTCATCTTT.

This clone was observed at least ten times. Only one base separates this from a far larger clonotype, so it likely reflects a read error. Within the sample, other DNA sequences also encode this same CDR3. The rearrangement joins TRDV2 to TRDJ3; 12 nucleotides line up with TRDD3. CDR1 and CDR2 from the germline V gene are GEAIGNYY and EKD. Trimming at V came to 4 bases and at J to 0 bases, leaving 9 bases not matched to a gene. The CDR3 contains 20 residues. The CDR3 DNA reads as TGTGCCTGTGAACTAGTACTGGGGGATACAAGCTCCTGGGACACCCGACAGATGTTTTTC. It yields the protein CACELVLGDTSSWDTRQMFF.

This clone was counted at least ten times. The protein that TCRdb holds for this DNA derives from a much larger clone and differs from the translated DNA at residue 13, which likely indicates a read error; the protein shown here is translated from the DNA. The rearrangement links TRDV2 to TRDJ1; a weak D match, TRDD3 (6 bases). This CDR3 has 14 amino acids. Germline V gene sequence: CDR1 GEAIGNYY, CDR2 EKD. CDR3 DNA: TGTGCCTGTGACACCGTGTCGGGGGAGAGGGAACTCACCTTT. Its protein is CACDTVSGERELTF.

This clone was counted at least ten times. One base away lies a much larger clone, so this may be a sequencing read error. The chain recombines TRDV2 with TRDJ1, with D maybe TRDD3 (5 bases). Looked up from germline, CDR1 is GEAIGNYY and CDR2 is EKD. CDR3 length: 16 residues. V dropped 3 bases and J dropped 0 bases, with 16 bases sitting between them. DNA for the CDR3: TGTGCCTGTGACTTACGGGGGGCCTCGTACACCGATAAACTCATCTTT. It specifies CACDLRGASYTDKLIF.

The chain employs TRDV1 and TRDJ1; 11 bases align to TRDD3. After removal of 5 bases from V and 0 bases from J, the junction contained 26 bases not matched to a gene. Germline-derived CDR1 and CDR2 are TSWWSYY and QGS. This CDR3 has 23 residues. This CDR3 is CALGPSGYAPPWGIRSYTDKLIF. CDR3 in DNA: TGTGCTCTTGGGCCGTCCGGCTACGCCCCTCCATGGGGGATACGATCCTACACCGATAAACTCATCTTT.